The source of this T cell receptor (beta chain) is a study of T-cell memory formation after mild COVID-19. Germline CDR1 and CDR2: SGHTA and FQGNSA. The CDR3 sequence is 15 residues long. Trimming stripped 1 base from V and 6 bases from J, with 13 bases between. TCRdb redid the calling of the 5' RACE reads with MiXCR, one entry per CDR3 protein. Of under 200,000 distinct CDR3 sequences in the sample, around 10% are singletons; the top ten hold approximately 3.8%. The receptor comes from a young man who had mild COVID-19 (a few samples of this study predate the infection). Cell type and time point are not known. V and J are TRBV7-2 and TRBJ2-1; either TRBD1 or TRBD2 may fit D (6 bases each). Sample: PBMCs or a T cell subset sorted from them (not recorded which). The CDR3 is CASSLVGGRGNEQFF. CDR3 nucleotides: TGTGCCAGCAGCTTAGTTGGGGGGCGAGGCAATGAGCAGTTCTTC. The entire variable domain, with the rest obtained from reference TRBV7-2 and TRBJ2-1, is as follows: GAGVSQSPSNKVTEKGKDVELRCDPISGHTALYWYRQSLGQGLEFLIYFQGNSAPDKSGLPSDRFSAERTGGSVSTLTIQRTQQEDSAVYLCASSLVGGRGNEQFFGPGTRLTVL.